The sample holds a few counts of the clone carrying this TCR beta chain. Its antigen is currently unknown. These data originate in a study of blood T cells in healthy people across ages. Across the whole study: Template switching caught about one barcoded beta molecule for each two T cells. Overall study findings and caveats: Naive CD4+ cell counts and diversity both ran higher in long-lived than in aged donors. Unsorted PBMCs ruled out conclusive naive versus antigen-experienced comparison.

With a J-beta primer mix and a sample-barcoded 5' primer, a second PCR ran roughly 7 to 11 cycles. TCRdb reprocessed the 5' RACE reads with MiXCR, giving one entry per CDR3 protein. The data contain 600,000 to 1,000,000 distinct CDR3 sequences, more than 20% of them singletons. This CDR3 spans 14 amino acids. Germline V gene lookup returns CDR1 ENHRY and CDR2 SYGVKD. Between the trimmed V and J ends, which lost 4 bases and 2 bases, there was a span of 8 bases. The same data also went into a second study, on T cells of mothers and their children. This second report adds: The analysis detected no persistent microchimeric T cell clones.

The sample taken for sequencing was blood. The rearrangement uses TRBV10-3 and TRBJ2-2; D not certain. The clonotype was recovered from a boy between 10 and 17 years old in good health. CDR3 in DNA: TGTGCCATCAGTGCAGACCAAAACACCGGGGAGCTGTTTTTT. It translates to CAISADQNTGELFF.